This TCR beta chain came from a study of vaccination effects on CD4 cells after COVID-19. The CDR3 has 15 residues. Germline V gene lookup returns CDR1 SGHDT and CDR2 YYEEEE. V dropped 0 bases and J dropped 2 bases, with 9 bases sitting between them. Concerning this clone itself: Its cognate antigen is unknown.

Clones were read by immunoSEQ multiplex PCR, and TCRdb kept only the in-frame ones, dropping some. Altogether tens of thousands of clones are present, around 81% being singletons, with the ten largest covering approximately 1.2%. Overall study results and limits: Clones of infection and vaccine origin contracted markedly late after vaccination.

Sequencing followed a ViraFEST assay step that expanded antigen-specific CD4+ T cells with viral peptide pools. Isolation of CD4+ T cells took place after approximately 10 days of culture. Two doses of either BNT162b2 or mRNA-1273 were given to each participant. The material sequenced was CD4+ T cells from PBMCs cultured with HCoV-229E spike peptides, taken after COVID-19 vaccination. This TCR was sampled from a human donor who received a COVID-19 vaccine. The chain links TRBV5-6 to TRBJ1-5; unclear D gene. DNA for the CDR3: TGTGCCAGCAGCTTGGTGGGCGCCGGCAATCAGCCCCAGCATTTT. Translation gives CASSLVGAGNQPQHF.